These 20 T cell receptor beta chains were sequenced from one sample in a study of CD8+CD57+ T cells in acquired aplastic anemia. TCR beta VDJ combinations and CDR3 sequences were profiled from genomic DNA. TCRdb reanalysed the reads using MiXCR and keeps one entry per CDR3 protein. This table holds around 130,000 distinct CDR3 sequences, roughly 55% found once. Patients chosen for sequencing had shown CD8+CD57+ cell expansion by flow cytometry. Material: sorted CD4+, CD8+, or CD8+CD57+ T cells (not recorded which) from PBMCs. The receptors here all came from a human donor with aplastic anemia.

The V and J genes are TRBV2 and TRBJ2-5; D might be TRBD2 (5 bases). CDR3 length: 15 amino acids. V was shortened by 0 bases and J by 6 bases, with 14 bases between the two germline ends. Germline V lookup: CDR1 SNHLY, CDR2 FYNNEI. The CDR3 here is CASSEALLGPKTQYF. Here the CDR3 DNA reads TGTGCCAGCAGTGAAGCGTTACTAGGCCCAAAGACCCAGTACTTC.

This clonotype occurred many times. This chain connects TRBV5-5 to TRBJ1-5; 7 nucleotides line up with TRBD1. From germline, CDR1 is SGHKS and CDR2 YYEKEE (reference sequence). The CDR3 covers 15 residues. The V and J ends lost 0 bases and 6 bases, in that order; junction bases with no gene match: 6. CDR3 nucleotides: TGTGCCAGCAGCTTGGACAGGGGCTTGCTTCAGCCCCAGCATTTT. It encodes CASSLDRGLLQPQHF.

The CDR3 coding sequence is TGTGCCAGCAGCTCCCCGGCGGTTTTGAACTCTGGGGCCAACGTCCTGACTTTC. Amino acid sequence: CASSSPAVLNSGANVLTF. The chain uses TRBV11-1 and TRBJ2-6; D unresolved. The CDR3 contains 18 residues. Deletions cut 4 bases from V and 0 bases from J, with 16 bases between. Germline V gene lookup returns CDR1 SGHAT and CDR2 FQDESV (reference sequence).

This clonotype has just a few counts. The chain links TRBV7-9 to TRBJ1-2; 10 bases are shared with TRBD1. The ends lost 5 bases at V and 7 bases at J; junction bases unmatched: 7. The length of the CDR3 is 14 residues. Germline-derived CDR1 and CDR2 are SEHNR and FQNEAQ (reference sequence). The CDR3 coding sequence is TGTGCCAGCAGCATGACAGGGGGCTTCACTGGCTACACCTTC. This sequence encodes CASSMTGGFTGYTF.

This rearrangement joins TRBV12-3 or TRBV12-4 to TRBJ2-7; TRBD2 aligns across 7 bases. The CDR3 runs to 15 residues. V gave up 6 bases and J gave up 4 bases; unmatched junction bases: 12. The CDR3 spells CASSPGGGYRYEQYF. CDR3 in DNA: TGTGCCAGCAGCCCTGGGGGGGGGTATAGATACGAGCAGTACTTC.

The chain has TRBV10-3 and TRBJ2-2; 7 bases line up with TRBD1. The CDR3 extends over 14 amino acids. Germline V gene sequence: CDR1 ENHRY, CDR2 SYGVKD. V was clipped by 6 bases and J by 4 bases; unmatched bases: 5. DNA of the CDR3: TGTGCCATCAGACAGGGGAGCGGCACCGGGGAGCTGTTTTTT. Residues: CAIRQGSGTGELFF.

The V call is TRBV19, the J call TRBJ2-7; D is unresolved. From germline, CDR1 is LNHDA and CDR2 SQIVND (reference sequence). V was pared by 0 bases and J by 3 bases, with 9 bases between. The CDR3 contains 14 residues. The CDR3 bases are TGTGCCAGTAGTATAGATCATAATAACTACGAGCAGTACTTC. As protein: CASSIDHNNYEQYF.

The chain carries TRBV10-3 and TRBJ2-7, with no clear D. Germline CDR1 ENHRY, CDR2 SYGVKD. This CDR3 has 12 amino acids. V was clipped by 2 bases and J by 2 bases, with 4 bases between them. Here the CDR3 reads CAISEAAYEQYF. Written as DNA, the CDR3 is TGTGCCATCAGTGAGGCCGCCTACGAGCAGTACTTC.

This clonotype was picked up a small number of times. This chain links TRBV6-4 with TRBJ2-2; no clear D gene. This CDR3 is built from 13 residues. The germline gives CDR1 MRHNA, CDR2 SNTAGT. Trimming shortened V by 2 bases and J by 5 bases, and 6 bases separated the two germline ends. CDR3 DNA sequence: TGTGCCAGCAGTGACAGAGAAACCGGGGAGCTGTTTTTT. Residues: CASSDRETGELFF.

This clonotype was seen a few times. The CDR3 bases are TGTGCCAGCAGTCGGAAGGCCACCTACAATGAGCAGTTCTTC. This encodes CASSRKATYNEQFF. The chain has TRBV27 and TRBJ2-1, with unresolved D. The germline V gene encodes CDR1 MNHEY and CDR2 SMNVEV (reference sequence). CDR3 length: 14 amino acids. V was clipped by 5 bases and J by 2 bases, with 10 bases between them.

V is TRBV20-1 and J is TRBJ1-6; D is unclear. The germline gives CDR1 DFQATT, CDR2 SNEGSKA (reference sequence). The length of the CDR3 is 8 residues. V lost 5 bases, J lost 13 bases, and 3 bases lay in between. In DNA form, the CDR3 reads TGCAGTGCTTTCCCCCTCCACTTT. Translation gives CSAFPLHF.

Many counts were recorded for this clonotype. The chain combines TRBV2 with TRBJ2-3; no reliable D call. Germline lookup yields CDR1 SNHLY and CDR2 FYNNEI. Trimming shortened V by 10 bases and J by 0 bases, and 8 bases separated the two germline ends. The CDR3 runs to 12 residues. The CDR3 region has the DNA TGTGCCAAGGAGAGTAGCACAGATACGCAGTATTTT. It is translated as CAKESSTDTQYF. The variable domain in full, completed from reference TRBV2 and TRBJ2-3, reads EPEVTQTPSHQVTQMGQEVILRCVPISNHLYFYWYRQILGQKVEFLVSFYNNEISEKSEIFDDQFSVERPDGSNFTLKIRSTKLEDSAMYFCAKESSTDTQYFGPGTRLTVL.

The sample holds many counts of this clonotype. The rearrangement joins TRBV7-9 to TRBJ1-1; TRBD1 agrees at 9 bases. There are 14 residues in the CDR3. Germline CDR1 reads SEHNR; CDR2 reads FQNEAQ (reference sequence). V was clipped by 5 bases and J by 2 bases; unmatched bases: 3. For the CDR3, the DNA is TGTGCCAGCAGCCCGGGACAGGGAAACACTGAAGCTTTCTTT. Translation gives CASSPGQGNTEAFF.

The V gene is TRBV19, the J gene TRBJ1-1; no clear D. Germline values: CDR1 LNHDA, CDR2 SQIVND (reference sequence). The CDR3 spans 13 residues. The V gene lost 2 bases and the J gene lost 1 base, with 5 bases spanning the gap. The CDR3 nucleotides are TGTGCCAGTAGTATATGGGGGAACACTGAAGCTTTCTTT. Protein sequence: CASSIWGNTEAFF.

This clonotype was seen ten or more times. The chain joins TRBV19 to TRBJ2-5, with TRBD2 matching 8 bases. V lost 3 bases, J lost 7 bases, and 13 bases stayed unmatched. The CDR3 spans 16 residues. The germline V gene encodes CDR1 LNHDA and CDR2 SQIVND (reference sequence). The CDR3 region has the DNA TGTGCCAGTAGTATCGCCCGGGAGCGGGAGAAGTCGACCCAGTACTTC. Translation: CASSIAREREKSTQYF.

This clonotype has only a few counts. This chain uses TRBV7-9 with TRBJ1-5; tentative D call: TRBD1 (5 bases). This CDR3 spans 13 amino acids. V was cut by 5 bases and J by 4 bases, with 9 bases left in between. Germline CDR1 is SEHNR and CDR2 is FQNEAQ (reference sequence). CDR3 in amino acids: CASSLRGNQPQHF. The CDR3 nucleotides read TGTGCCAGCAGCCTCCGGGGGAATCAGCCCCAGCATTTT.

This clonotype showed up many times. The chain joins TRBV19 to TRBJ2-1; TRBD2 matches 8 bases. With V trimmed by 3 bases and J by 2 bases, 0 bases remained unmatched. The length of the CDR3 is 14 residues. In germline, CDR1 is LNHDA, CDR2 SQIVND (reference sequence). The CDR3, as DNA: TGTGCCAGTAGTATTAGCGGGGCCTACAATGAGCAGTTCTTC. This codes for CASSISGAYNEQFF.

This sequence joins TRBV7-9 and TRBJ2-7, with 9 nucleotides matching TRBD2. This CDR3 contains 15 residues. CDR1 is SEHNR, CDR2 FQNEAQ, per germline (reference sequence). The junction had 5 bases not matched to a gene; V was cut back by 1 base and J by 4 bases. CDR3 sequence reads: CASSLGSSGMYEQYF. The CDR3 DNA sequence: TGTGCCAGCAGCTTAGGTTCTAGCGGGATGTACGAGCAGTACTTC.

The V gene is TRBV20-1, the J gene TRBJ2-3; TRBD2 aligns across 7 bases. CDR1 is DFQATT and CDR2 is SNEGSKA in the germline V gene (reference sequence). The CDR3 runs 13 residues. Losses at the gene ends were 7 bases for V and 5 bases for J; bases not matched to a gene: 9. The chain's CDR3 is CSGYREEGDTQYF. In nucleotides, the CDR3 is TGCAGTGGATACCGGGAGGAAGGAGATACGCAGTATTTT.

The chain couples TRBV9 to TRBJ2-1; D ambiguous. V lost 3 bases to trimming and J lost 12 bases, with 16 bases between them. This CDR3 contains 13 residues. CDR1 is SGDLS and CDR2 is YYNGEE in the germline V gene. The CDR3 DNA reads TGTGCCAGCAGCGCTCCTCCAGTGGGTCCGCAGTTCTTC. Translated, it gives CASSAPPVGPQFF.